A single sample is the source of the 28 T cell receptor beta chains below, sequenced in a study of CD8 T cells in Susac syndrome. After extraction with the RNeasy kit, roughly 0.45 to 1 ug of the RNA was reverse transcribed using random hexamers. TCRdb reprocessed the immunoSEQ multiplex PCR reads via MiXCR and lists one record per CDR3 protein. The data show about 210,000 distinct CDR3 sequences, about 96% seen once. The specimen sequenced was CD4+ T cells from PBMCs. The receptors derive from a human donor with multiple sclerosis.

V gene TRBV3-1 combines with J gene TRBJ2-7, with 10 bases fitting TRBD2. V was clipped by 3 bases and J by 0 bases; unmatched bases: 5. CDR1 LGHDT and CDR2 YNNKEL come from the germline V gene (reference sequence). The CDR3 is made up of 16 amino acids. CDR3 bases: TGTGCCAGCAGCCAGGGAGCGGGAGGGTACTCCTACGAGCAGTACTTC. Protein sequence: CASSQGAGGYSYEQYF.

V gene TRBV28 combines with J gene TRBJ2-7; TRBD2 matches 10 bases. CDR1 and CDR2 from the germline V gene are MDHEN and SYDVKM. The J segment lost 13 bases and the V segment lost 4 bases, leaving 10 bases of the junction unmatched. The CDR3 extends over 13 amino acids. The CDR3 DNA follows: TGTGCCAGCAGTTCACCTCGACTAGCGGGCGATTACTTC. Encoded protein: CASSSPRLAGDYF.

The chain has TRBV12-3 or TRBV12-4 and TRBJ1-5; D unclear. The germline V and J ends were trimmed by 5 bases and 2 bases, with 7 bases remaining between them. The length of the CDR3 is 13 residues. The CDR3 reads CASSAHGNQPQHF. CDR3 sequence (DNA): TGTGCCAGCAGTGCACATGGCAATCAGCCCCAGCATTTT.

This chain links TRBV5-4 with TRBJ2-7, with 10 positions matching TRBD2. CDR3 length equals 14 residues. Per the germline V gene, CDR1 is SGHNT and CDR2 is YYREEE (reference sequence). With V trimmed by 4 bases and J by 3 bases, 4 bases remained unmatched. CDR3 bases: TGTGCCAGCAGCACCGCTAGCGGGAGCTACGAGCAGTACTTC. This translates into CASSTASGSYEQYF. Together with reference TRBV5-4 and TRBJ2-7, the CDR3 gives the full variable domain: ETGVTQSPTHLIKTRGQQVTLRCSSQSGHNTVSWYQQALGQGPQFIFQYYREEENGRGNFPPRFSGLQFPNYSSELNVNALELDDSALYLCASSTASGSYEQYFGPGTRLTVT.

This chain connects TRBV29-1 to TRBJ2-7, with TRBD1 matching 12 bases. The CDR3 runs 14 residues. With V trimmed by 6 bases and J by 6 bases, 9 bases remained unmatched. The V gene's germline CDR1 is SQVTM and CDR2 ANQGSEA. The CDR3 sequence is CSVVTGTGGAEQYF. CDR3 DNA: TGCAGCGTAGTGACCGGGACAGGGGGCGCCGAGCAGTACTTC.

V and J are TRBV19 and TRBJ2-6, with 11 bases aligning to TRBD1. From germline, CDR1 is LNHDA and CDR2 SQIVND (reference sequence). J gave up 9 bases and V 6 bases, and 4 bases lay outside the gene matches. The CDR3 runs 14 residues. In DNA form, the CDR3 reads TGTGCCAGTAGCCGGACAGGGGGCGACAACGTCCTGACTTTC. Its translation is CASSRTGGDNVLTF.

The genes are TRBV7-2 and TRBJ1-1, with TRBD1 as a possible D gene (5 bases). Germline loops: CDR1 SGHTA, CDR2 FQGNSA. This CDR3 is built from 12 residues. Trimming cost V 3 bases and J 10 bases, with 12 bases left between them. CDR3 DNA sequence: TGTGCCAGCAGCTTTCCCGGGACGTCAGCTTTCTTT. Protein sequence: CASSFPGTSAFF.

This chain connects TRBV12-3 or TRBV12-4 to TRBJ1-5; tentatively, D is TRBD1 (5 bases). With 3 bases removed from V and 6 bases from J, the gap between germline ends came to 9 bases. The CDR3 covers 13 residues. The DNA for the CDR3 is TGTGCCAGCAGTTTCCAGGGCGGTCAGCCCCAGCATTTT. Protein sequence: CASSFQGGQPQHF.

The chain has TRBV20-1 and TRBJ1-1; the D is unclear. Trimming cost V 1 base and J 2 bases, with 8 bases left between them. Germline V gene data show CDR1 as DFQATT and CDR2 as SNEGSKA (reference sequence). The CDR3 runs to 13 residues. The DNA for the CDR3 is TGCAGTGCTAGAGGGGAAAGAAACACTGAAGCTTTCTTT. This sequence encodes CSARGERNTEAFF.

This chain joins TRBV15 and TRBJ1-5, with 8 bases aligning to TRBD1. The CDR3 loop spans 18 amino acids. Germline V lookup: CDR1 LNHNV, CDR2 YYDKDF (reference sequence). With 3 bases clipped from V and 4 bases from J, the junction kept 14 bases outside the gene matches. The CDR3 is CATSSIRDRQGWNQPQHF. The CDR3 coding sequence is TGTGCCACCAGCAGTATCCGGGACAGACAGGGGTGGAATCAGCCCCAGCATTTT.

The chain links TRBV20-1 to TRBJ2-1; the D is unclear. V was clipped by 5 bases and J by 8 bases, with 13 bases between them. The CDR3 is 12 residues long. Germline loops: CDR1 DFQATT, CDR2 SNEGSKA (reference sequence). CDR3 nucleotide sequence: TGCAGTGCTCCAGATAGTACCCATGAGCAGTTCTTC. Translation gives CSAPDSTHEQFF.

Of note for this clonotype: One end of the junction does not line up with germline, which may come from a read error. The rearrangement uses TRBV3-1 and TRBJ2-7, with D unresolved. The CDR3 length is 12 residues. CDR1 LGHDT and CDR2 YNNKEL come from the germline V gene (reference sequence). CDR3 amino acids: CASSHVRGPIDF. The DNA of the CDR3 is TGTGCCAGCAGTCACGTGAGAGGCCCCATTGACTTC.

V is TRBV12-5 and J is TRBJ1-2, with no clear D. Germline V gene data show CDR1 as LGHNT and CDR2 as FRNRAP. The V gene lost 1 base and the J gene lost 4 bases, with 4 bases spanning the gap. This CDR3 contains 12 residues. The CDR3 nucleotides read TGTGCTAGTGGTTTGGACAGCTATGGCTACACCTTC. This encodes CASGLDSYGYTF.

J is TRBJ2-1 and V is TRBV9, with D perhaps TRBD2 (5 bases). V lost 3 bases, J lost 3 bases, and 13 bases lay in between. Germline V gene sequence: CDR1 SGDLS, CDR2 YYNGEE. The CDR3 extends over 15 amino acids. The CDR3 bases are TGTGCCAGCAGCGGAGGACGGGAACTCTACAATGAGCAGTTCTTC. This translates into CASSGGRELYNEQFF.

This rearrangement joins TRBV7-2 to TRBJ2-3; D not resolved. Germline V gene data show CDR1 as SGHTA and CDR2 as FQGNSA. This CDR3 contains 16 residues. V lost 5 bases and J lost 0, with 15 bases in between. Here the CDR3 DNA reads TGTGCCAGCAGCCTACACGCGGATCCTAGCACAGATACGCAGTATTTT. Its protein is CASSLHADPSTDTQYF.

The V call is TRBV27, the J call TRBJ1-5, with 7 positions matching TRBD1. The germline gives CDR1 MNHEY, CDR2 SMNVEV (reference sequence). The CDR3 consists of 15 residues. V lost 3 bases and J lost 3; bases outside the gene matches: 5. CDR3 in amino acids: CASSLDRSDNQPQHF. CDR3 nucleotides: TGTGCCAGCAGTTTGGACAGGAGCGACAATCAGCCCCAGCATTTT.

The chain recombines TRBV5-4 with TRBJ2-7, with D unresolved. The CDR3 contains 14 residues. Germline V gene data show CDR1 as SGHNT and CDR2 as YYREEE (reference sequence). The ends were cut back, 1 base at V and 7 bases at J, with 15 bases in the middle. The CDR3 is CASSLNRALGEQYF. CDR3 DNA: TGTGCCAGCAGCTTGAACCGGGCCCTGGGAGAGCAGTACTTC.

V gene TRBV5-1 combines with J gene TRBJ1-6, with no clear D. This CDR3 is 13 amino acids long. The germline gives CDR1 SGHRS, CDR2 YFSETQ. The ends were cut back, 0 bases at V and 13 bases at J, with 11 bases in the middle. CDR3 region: CASSLDSGQPLHF. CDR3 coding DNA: TGCGCCAGCAGCTTGGATAGCGGGCAGCCCCTCCACTTT.

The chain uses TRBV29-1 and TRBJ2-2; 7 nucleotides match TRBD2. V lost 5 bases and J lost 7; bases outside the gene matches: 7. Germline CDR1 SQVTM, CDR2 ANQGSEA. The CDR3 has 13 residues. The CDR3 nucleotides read TGCAGCGTTTCGCGGGGGAACGTCGGGGAGCTGTTTTTT. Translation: CSVSRGNVGELFF.

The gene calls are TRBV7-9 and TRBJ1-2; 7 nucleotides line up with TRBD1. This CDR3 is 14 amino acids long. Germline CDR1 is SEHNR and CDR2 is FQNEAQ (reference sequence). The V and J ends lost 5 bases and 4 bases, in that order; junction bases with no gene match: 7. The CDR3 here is CASSGTARLYGYTF. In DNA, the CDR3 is TGTGCCAGCAGCGGGACAGCCAGACTCTATGGCTACACCTTC.

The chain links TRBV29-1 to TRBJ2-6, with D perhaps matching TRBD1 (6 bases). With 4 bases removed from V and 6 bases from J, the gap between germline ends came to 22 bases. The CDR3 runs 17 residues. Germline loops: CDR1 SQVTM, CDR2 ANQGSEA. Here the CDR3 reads CSVAGAGTGKVANVLTF. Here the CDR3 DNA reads TGCAGCGTTGCAGGGGCAGGGACCGGAAAAGTGGCCAACGTCCTGACTTTC.

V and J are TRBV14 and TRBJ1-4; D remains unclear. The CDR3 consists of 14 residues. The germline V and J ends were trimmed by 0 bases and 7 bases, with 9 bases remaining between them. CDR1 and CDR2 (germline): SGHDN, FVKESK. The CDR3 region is CASSQDLESEKLFF. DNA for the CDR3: TGTGCCAGCAGCCAAGATCTGGAGAGTGAAAAACTGTTTTTT.

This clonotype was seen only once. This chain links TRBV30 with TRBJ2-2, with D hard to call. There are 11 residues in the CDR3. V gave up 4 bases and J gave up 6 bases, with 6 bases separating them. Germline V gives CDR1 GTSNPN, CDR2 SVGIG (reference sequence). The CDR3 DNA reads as TGTGCCTGGAAGAGTTCCGGGGAGCTGTTTTTT. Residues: CAWKSSGELFF.

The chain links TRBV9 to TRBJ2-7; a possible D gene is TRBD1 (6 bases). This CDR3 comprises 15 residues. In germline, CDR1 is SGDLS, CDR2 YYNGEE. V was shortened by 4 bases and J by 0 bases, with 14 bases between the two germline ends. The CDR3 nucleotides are TGTGCCAGCAGCCTCATCCAGGGGATCTCCTACGAGCAGTACTTC. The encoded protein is CASSLIQGISYEQYF.

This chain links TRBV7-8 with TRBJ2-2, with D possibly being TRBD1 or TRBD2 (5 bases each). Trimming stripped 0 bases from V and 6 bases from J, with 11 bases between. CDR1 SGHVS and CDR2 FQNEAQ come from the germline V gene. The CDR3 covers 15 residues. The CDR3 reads CASSLAGPGAGELFF. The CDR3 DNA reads TGTGCCAGCAGCTTAGCGGGACCCGGGGCCGGGGAGCTGTTTTTT.

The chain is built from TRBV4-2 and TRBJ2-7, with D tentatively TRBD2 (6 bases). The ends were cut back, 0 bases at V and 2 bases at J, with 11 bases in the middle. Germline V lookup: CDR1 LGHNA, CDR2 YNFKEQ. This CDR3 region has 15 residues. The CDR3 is CASSQDARGTYEQYF. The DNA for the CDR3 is TGTGCCAGCAGCCAAGATGCGCGCGGGACCTACGAGCAGTACTTC.

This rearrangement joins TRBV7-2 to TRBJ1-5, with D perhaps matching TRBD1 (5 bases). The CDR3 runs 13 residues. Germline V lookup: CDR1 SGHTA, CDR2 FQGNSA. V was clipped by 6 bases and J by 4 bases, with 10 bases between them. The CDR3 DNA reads TGTGCCAGCAGTATGGGGCGTAATCAGCCCCAGCATTTT. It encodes CASSMGRNQPQHF.

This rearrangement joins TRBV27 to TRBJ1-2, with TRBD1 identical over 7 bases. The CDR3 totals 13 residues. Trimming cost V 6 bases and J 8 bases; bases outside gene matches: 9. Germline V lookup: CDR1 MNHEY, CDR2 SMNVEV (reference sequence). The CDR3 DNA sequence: TGTGCCAGCAGACCAGGGGGAGGAGGGGGCTACACCTTC. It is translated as CASRPGGGGGYTF.